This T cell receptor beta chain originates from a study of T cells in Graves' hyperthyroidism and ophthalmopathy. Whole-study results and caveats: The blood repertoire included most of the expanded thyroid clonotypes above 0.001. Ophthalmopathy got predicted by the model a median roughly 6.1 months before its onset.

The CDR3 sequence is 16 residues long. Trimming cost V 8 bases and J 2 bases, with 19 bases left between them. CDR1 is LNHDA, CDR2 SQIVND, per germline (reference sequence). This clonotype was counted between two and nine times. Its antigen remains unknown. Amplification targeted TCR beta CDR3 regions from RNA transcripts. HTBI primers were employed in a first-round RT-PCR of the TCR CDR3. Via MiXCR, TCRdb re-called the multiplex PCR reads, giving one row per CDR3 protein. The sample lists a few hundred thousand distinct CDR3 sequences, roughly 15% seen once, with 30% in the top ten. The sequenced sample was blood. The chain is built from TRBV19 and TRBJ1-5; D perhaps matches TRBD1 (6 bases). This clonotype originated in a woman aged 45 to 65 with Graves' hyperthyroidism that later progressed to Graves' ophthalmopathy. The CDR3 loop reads CASHGQKAVGNQPQHF. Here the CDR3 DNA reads TGTGCCAGTCACGGACAGAAGGCCGTAGGCAATCAGCCCCAGCATTTT.